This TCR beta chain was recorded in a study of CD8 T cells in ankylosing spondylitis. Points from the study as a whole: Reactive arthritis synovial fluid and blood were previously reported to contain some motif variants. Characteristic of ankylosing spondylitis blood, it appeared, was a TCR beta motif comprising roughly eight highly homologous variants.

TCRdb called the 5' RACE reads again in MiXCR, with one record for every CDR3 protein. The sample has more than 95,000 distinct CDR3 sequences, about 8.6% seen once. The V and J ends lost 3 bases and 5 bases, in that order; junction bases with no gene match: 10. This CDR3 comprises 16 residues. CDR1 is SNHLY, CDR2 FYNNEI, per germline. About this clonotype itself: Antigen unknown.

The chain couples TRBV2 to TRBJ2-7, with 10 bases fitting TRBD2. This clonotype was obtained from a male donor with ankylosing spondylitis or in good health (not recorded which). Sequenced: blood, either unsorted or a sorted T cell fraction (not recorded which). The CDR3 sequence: CASSEGRLAGLDEQYF. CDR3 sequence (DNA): TGTGCCAGCAGTGAGGGTCGACTAGCGGGTTTAGACGAGCAGTACTTC.